This T cell receptor beta chain was identified in a study of blood T cells in healthy people across ages. Together with a sample-barcoded 5' primer, a J-beta primer mix was included in a second PCR lasting about 6 to 11 cycles. A single record per CDR3 protein comes from TCRdb applying MiXCR to the 5' RACE reads. The sample shows about 800,000 distinct CDR3 sequences, about 47% of them seen only once. V was pared by 5 bases and J by 5 bases, with 15 bases between. The germline CDR1 and CDR2 sequences are SEHNR and FQNEAQ (reference sequence). This CDR3 is 14 amino acids long. What was sequenced was blood. The sequence derives from a man older than 75 in good health. This chain joins TRBV7-9 and TRBJ1-1; no definite D call. The CDR3 sequence: CASSPSSYTTEAFF. In nucleotides, the CDR3 is TGTGCCAGCAGCCCCAGTTCTTACACGACTGAAGCTTTCTTT.